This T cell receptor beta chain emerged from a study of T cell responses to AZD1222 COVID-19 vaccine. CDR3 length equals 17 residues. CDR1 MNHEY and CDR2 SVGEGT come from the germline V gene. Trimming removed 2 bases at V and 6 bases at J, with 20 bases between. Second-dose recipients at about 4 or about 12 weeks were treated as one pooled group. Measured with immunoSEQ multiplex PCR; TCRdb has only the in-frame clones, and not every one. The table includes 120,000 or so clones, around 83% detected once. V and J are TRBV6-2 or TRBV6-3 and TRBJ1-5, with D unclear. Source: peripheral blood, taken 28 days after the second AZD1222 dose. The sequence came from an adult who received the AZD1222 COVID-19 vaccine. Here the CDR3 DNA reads TGTGCCAGCAGTTACACTGTTTCGTTATTTAAGGGTCAGCCCCAGCATTTT. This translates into CASSYTVSLFKGQPQHF.